This T cell receptor (beta chain) is drawn from a study of blood T cell repertoires in COVID-19. This CDR3 contains 14 residues. The germline gives CDR1 SGHRS, CDR2 YFSETQ. The ends lost 3 bases at V and 4 bases at J; junction bases unmatched: 6. Here immunoSEQ multiplex PCR was the method, and the copy in TCRdb shows in-frame clones only, minus some. Of more than 350,000 clones listed, 85% to 90% are singletons. The rearrangement uses TRBV5-1 and TRBJ2-5; 7 bases agree with TRBD2. Sequencing was carried out using PBMCs or T cells enriched from blood (not recorded which). This sequence was found in a woman in her forties or fifties who had recovered from COVID-19. The CDR3 region is CASSSAGVGETQYF. In DNA form, the CDR3 reads TGCGCCAGCAGCTCGGCGGGGGTTGGAGAGACCCAGTACTTC.